These 14 T cell receptor beta chains share one sample of origin, sequenced in a study of T cells after posttransplantation cyclophosphamide. Assay used: immunoSEQ multiplex PCR; TCRdb lists only in-frame clones, some missing. This table holds tens of thousands of clones, 85% to 95% found once. The sequenced sample was PBMCs. The source of these receptors is a woman aged 30 to 39 in good health and a related stem cell transplant donor.

This CDR3 is CASSPLTGGQTQYF. CDR3 DNA: TGTGCCAGCAGTCCCCTGACAGGGGGACAGACCCAGTACTTC. This chain links TRBV27 with TRBJ2-5; TRBD1 agrees at 9 bases. The CDR3 runs 14 residues. Germline loops: CDR1 MNHEY, CDR2 SMNVEV (reference sequence). V shed 5 bases and J 6 bases; nucleotides not matched to a gene: 7.

The rearrangement links TRBV7-2 to TRBJ1-6; 9 bases align to TRBD1. The CDR3 contains 15 residues. CDR1 and CDR2 (germline): SGHTA, FQGNSA. J lost 10 bases, V lost 5 bases, and 9 bases had no gene match. In nucleotides, the CDR3 is TGTGCCAGCAGCCCGAGGGGACAGGGTGGCTCACCCCTCCACTTT. Encoded protein: CASSPRGQGGSPLHF. The whole variable domain, remainder taken from reference TRBV7-2 and TRBJ1-6, is GAGVSQSPSNKVTEKGKDVELRCDPISGHTALYWYRQSLGQGLEFLIYFQGNSAPDKSGLPSDRFSAERTGGSVSTLTIQRTQQEDSAVYLCASSPRGQGGSPLHFGNGTRLTVT.

The chain has TRBV2 and TRBJ1-2; tentative D call: TRBD1 (5 bases). Germline CDR1 SNHLY, CDR2 FYNNEI. The CDR3 contains 11 residues. V dropped 7 bases and J dropped 7 bases, with 10 bases sitting between them. The CDR3 sequence is CASTPTAGYTF. The DNA of the CDR3 is TGTGCCAGCACTCCGACAGCTGGCTACACCTTC. The full variable domain, rest sourced from reference TRBV2 and TRBJ1-2, is EPEVTQTPSHQVTQMGQEVILRCVPISNHLYFYWYRQILGQKVEFLVSFYNNEISEKSEIFDDQFSVERPDGSNFTLKIRSTKLEDSAMYFCASTPTAGYTFGSGTRLTVV.

The chain has TRBV14 and TRBJ2-2; D is undetermined. This CDR3 contains 13 residues. Looked up from germline, CDR1 is SGHDN and CDR2 is FVKESK. V was pared by 1 base and J by 7 bases, with 7 bases between. CDR3 DNA: TGTGCCAGCAGCCAAGTGGTCGGCGGGGAGCTGTTTTTT. Protein sequence: CASSQVVGGELFF.

The J gene is TRBJ1-5, the V gene TRBV4-1; D ambiguous. This CDR3 has 15 amino acids. The V end lost 1 base, the J end lost 2 bases, and 9 bases lay between the germline ends. CDR1 MGHRA and CDR2 YSYEKL come from the germline V gene. This CDR3 reads CASSQVIGGNQPQHF. The DNA for the CDR3 is TGCGCCAGCAGCCAAGTAATCGGGGGCAATCAGCCCCAGCATTTT.

In this sample, this clone turned up a few times. The chain recombines TRBV4-2 with TRBJ2-5, with a tentative D call TRBD1 (5 bases). This CDR3 is built from 16 residues. Looked up from germline, CDR1 is LGHNA and CDR2 is YNFKEQ. Trimming removed 3 bases from V and 0 bases from J, with 14 bases in between. CDR3 coding DNA: TGTGCCAGCAGCCAGGGGCAGCACGGAGACCAAGAGACCCAGTACTTC. This translates into CASSQGQHGDQETQYF.

The sample holds one count of this clone. The V and J genes are TRBV7-2 and TRBJ1-3, with a weak D call TRBD1 (6 bases). V was shortened by 4 bases and J by 1 base, with 8 bases between the two germline ends. Germline CDR1 reads SGHTA; CDR2 reads FQGNSA. This CDR3 is built from 14 residues. As DNA, the CDR3 is TGTGCCAGCAGCTCCCAGGGGTCTGGAAACACCATATATTTT. This encodes CASSSQGSGNTIYF.

The chain joins TRBV6-4 to TRBJ1-2, with 8 bases matching TRBD1. The CDR3 runs to 14 residues. Germline-derived CDR1 and CDR2 are MRHNA and SNTAGT. V shed 5 bases and J 7 bases; nucleotides not matched to a gene: 9. CDR3 coding DNA: TGTGCCAGCAGTCGGGCAGGGGGCGACTCTGGCTACACCTTC. As protein: CASSRAGGDSGYTF.

This chain uses TRBV19 with TRBJ2-3; no clear D gene. Trimming left V 5 bases short and J 1 base short, with 13 bases between. Germline V CDR1 and CDR2: LNHDA, SQIVND (reference sequence). The CDR3 loop spans 15 amino acids. CDR3 nucleotides: TGTGCCAGTAGTGGGTTAGCTCGGGGCACAGATACGCAGTATTTT. Translated: CASSGLARGTDTQYF.

The rearrangement joins TRBV29-1 to TRBJ2-7; D uncertain. The V and J ends lost 0 bases and 2 bases respectively, with 11 bases between them. The CDR3 is made up of 14 amino acids. Germline assignment: CDR1 SQVTM and CDR2 ANQGSEA. Written as DNA, the CDR3 is TGCAGCGTTGAAGAGAGCAGGCCTACCTACGAGCAGTACTTC. As protein: CSVEESRPTYEQYF.

The rearrangement joins TRBV6-1 to TRBJ1-1, with D possibly matching TRBD1 (5 bases). Germline CDR1 reads MNHNS; CDR2 reads SASEGT. The V gene lost 4 bases and the J gene lost 3 bases, with 12 bases spanning the gap. This CDR3 has 14 residues. In DNA, the CDR3 is TGTGCCAGCAGTGGGTGGGGACTGGACACTGAAGCTTTCTTT. This codes for CASSGWGLDTEAFF.

V and J are TRBV29-1 and TRBJ2-6; no reliable D call. There are 16 residues in the CDR3. Germline V CDR1 and CDR2: SQVTM, ANQGSEA. The V end was cut by 4 bases, the J end by 0 bases, with 13 bases between. Here the CDR3 DNA reads TGCAGCGTTGTACTCGTCGAGAGCTCTGGGGCCAACGTCCTGACTTTC. This encodes CSVVLVESSGANVLTF.

The V call is TRBV25-1, the J call TRBJ2-7; no reliable D call. V dropped 3 bases and J dropped 2 bases, with 8 bases sitting between them. Germline CDR1 is MGHDK and CDR2 is SYGVNS. The CDR3 is 13 amino acids. In nucleotides, the CDR3 is TGTGCCAGCAGTGATTCAGGAACCTACGAGCAGTACTTC. It specifies CASSDSGTYEQYF.

The chain combines TRBV6-1 with TRBJ1-6; D is perhaps TRBD1 (5 bases). V shed 1 base and J shed 12 bases, with 22 bases lying between them. This CDR3 has 17 residues. Per germline, CDR1 MNHNS and CDR2 SASEGT. CDR3 DNA sequence: TGTGCCAGCAGTGAAGTGAATAGGGGTTCTGTTAGCGGACCCCTCCACTTT. It encodes CASSEVNRGSVSGPLHF.